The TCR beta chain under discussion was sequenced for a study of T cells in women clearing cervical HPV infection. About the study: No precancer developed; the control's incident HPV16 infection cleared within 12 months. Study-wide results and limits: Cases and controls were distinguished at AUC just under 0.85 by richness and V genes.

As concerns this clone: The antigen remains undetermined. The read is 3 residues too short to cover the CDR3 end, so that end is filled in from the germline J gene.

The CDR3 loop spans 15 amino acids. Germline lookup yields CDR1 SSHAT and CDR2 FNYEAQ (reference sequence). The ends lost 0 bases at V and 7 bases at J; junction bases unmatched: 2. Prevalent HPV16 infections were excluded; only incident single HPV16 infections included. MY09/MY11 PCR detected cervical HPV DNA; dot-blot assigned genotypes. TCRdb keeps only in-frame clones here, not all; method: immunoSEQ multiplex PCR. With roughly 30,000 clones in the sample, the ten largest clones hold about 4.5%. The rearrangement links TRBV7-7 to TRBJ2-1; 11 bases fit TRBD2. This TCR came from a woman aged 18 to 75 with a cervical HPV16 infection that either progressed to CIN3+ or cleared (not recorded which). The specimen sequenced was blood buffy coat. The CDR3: CASSLASGGANEQFF. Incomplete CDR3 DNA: TGTGCCAGCAGCTTAGCTAGCGGGGGGGCAAATGAG.